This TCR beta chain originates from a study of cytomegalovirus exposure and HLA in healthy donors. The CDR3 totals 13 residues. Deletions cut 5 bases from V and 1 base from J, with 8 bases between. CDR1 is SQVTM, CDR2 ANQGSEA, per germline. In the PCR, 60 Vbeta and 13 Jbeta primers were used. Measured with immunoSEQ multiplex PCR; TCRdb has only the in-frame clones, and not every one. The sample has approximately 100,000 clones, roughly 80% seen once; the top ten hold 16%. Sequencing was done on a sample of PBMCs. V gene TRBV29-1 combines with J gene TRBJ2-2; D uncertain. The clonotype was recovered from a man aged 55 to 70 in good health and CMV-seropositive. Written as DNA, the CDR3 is TGCAGCGTTTCGCGGCAGAACACCGGGGAGCTGTTTTTT. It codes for CSVSRQNTGELFF.